This T cell receptor (beta chain) was recovered during a study of OX40 agonist ivuxolimab in advanced cancers. Study as a whole: Past anti-PD-1, anti-PD-L1 or anti-CTLA-4 therapy was accepted, and approximately 37% had received some.

Points from the study as a whole: With doses of 0.1 to 3.0 mg/kg, CD4+ and CD8+ blood T cells had undergone clonal expansion by week 6. Low normalized clonal expansion also occurred in some nonresponding patients. The antigens recognized by the expanded peripheral T cells, that is their antigen specificity, were not determined.

Germline CDR1 and CDR2: SGHTA and FQGNSA. The CDR3 covers 17 residues. Trimming removed 6 bases from V and 0 bases from J, with 18 bases in between. Of note for this clone: The antigen is unknown.

Produced via immunoSEQ multiplex PCR; TCRdb's table is partial and in-frame only. The profile covers tens of thousands of clones, with under 90% appearing a single time and around 0.7% taken by the ten largest. The specimen comprised CD4+ or CD8+ T cells sorted from blood, sampled in a trial of the OX40 agonist ivuxolimab. The receptor was isolated from an adult with an advanced solid tumor such as melanoma, head and neck, liver or kidney cancer. This chain links TRBV7-2 with TRBJ1-5; TRBD1 might be the D (5 bases). Here the CDR3 DNA reads TGTGCCAGCAGTCGCCATTGGGGGGGGGATAGCAATCAGCCCCAGCATTTT. Protein sequence: CASSRHWGGDSNQPQHF.